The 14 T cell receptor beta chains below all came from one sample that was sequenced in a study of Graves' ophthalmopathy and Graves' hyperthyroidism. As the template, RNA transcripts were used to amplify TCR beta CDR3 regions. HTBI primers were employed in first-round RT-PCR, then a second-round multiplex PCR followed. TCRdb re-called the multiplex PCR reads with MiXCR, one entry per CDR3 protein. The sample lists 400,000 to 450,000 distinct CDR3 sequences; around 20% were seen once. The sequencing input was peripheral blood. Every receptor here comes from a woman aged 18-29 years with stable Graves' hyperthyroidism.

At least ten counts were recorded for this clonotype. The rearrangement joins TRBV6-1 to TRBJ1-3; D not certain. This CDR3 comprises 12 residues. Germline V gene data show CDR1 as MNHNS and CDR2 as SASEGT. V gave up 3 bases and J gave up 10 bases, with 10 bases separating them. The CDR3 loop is CASSDARRTIYF. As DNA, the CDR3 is TGTGCCAGCAGTGACGCCCGTCGAACCATATATTTT.

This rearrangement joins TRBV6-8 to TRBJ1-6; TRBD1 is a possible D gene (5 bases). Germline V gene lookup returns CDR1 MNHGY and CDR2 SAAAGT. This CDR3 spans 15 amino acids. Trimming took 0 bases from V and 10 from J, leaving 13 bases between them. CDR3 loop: CASSYSQGGGSPLHF. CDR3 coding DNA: TGTGCCAGCAGTTACTCCCAGGGAGGAGGATCACCCCTCCACTTT.

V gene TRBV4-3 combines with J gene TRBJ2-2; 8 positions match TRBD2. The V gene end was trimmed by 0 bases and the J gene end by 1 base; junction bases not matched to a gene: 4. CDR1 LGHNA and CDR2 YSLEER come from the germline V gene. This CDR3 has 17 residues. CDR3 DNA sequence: TGCGCCAGCAGCCAAGATGGTCTAGCGGGGAACACCGGGGAGCTGTTTTTT. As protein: CASSQDGLAGNTGELFF.

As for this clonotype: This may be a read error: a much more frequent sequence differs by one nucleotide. The CDR3: CASTASYEQYF. The DNA of the CDR3 is TGTGCCAGCACCGCGAGTTACGAGCAGTACTTC. The V gene is TRBV11-2, the J gene TRBJ2-7; D gene ambiguous. The CDR3 contains 11 residues. The ends were cut back, 7 bases at V and 4 bases at J, with 8 bases in the middle. The germline CDR1 and CDR2 sequences are SGHAT and FQNNGV.

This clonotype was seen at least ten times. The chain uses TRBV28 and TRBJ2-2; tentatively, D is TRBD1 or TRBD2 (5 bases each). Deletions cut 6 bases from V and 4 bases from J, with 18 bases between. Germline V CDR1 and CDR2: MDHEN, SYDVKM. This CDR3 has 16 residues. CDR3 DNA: TGTGCCAGCAGCCAAAGCGGAATCAGGGTCACCGGGGAGCTGTTTTTT. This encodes CASSQSGIRVTGELFF. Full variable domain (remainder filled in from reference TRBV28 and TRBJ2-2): DVKVTQSSRYLVKRTGEKVFLECVQDMDHENMFWYRQDPGLGLRLIYFSYDVKMKEKGDIPEGYSVSREKKERFSLILESASTNQTSMYLCASSQSGIRVTGELFFGEGSRLTVL.

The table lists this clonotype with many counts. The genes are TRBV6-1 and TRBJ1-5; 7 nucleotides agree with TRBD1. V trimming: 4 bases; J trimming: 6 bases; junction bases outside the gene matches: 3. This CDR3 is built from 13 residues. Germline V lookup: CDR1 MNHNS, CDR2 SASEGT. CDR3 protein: CASSGQGGQPQHF. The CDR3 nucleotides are TGTGCCAGCAGTGGACAGGGAGGTCAGCCCCAGCATTTT.

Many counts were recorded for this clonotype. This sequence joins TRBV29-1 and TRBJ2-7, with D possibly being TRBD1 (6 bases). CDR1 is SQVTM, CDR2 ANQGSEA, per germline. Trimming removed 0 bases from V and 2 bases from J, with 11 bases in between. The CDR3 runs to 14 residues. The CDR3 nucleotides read TGCAGCGTTGAAGAAGGATCAGGGGCCTACGAGCAGTACTTC. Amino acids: CSVEEGSGAYEQYF.

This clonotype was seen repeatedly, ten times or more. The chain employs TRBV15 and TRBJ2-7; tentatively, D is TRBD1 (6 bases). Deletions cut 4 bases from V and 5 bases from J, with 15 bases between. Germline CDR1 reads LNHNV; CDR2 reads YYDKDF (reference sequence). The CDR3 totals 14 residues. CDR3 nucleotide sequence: TGTGCCACCAGCATGTGGACAGCAGGAGACGAGCAGTACTTC. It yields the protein CATSMWTAGDEQYF.

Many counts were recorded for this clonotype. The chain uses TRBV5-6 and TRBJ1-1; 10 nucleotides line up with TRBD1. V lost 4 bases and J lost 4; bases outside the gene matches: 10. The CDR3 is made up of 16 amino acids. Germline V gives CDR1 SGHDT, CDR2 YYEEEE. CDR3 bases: TGTGCCAGCAGCGGCGGGACAGGGGAAGGGGGCACTGAAGCTTTCTTT. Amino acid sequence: CASSGGTGEGGTEAFF.

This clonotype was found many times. The CDR3 sequence is CASSEDLTGNYGYTF. In DNA form, the CDR3 reads TGTGCCAGCAGTGAGGACCTGACAGGGAACTATGGCTACACCTTC. The chain recombines TRBV2 with TRBJ1-2, with TRBD1 matching 7 bases. The germline V gene encodes CDR1 SNHLY and CDR2 FYNNEI. The CDR3 runs to 15 residues. V trimming: 3 bases; J trimming: 2 bases; junction bases outside the gene matches: 6.

CDR3 sequence reads: CASSGEKTYEQYF. CDR3 in DNA: TGTGCCAGTAGTGGAGAAAAGACCTACGAGCAGTACTTC. The chain carries TRBV19 and TRBJ2-7; D gene unclear. Trimming removed 5 bases at V and 2 bases at J, with 10 bases between. Germline V gene sequence: CDR1 LNHDA, CDR2 SQIVND (reference sequence). The CDR3 extends over 13 amino acids.

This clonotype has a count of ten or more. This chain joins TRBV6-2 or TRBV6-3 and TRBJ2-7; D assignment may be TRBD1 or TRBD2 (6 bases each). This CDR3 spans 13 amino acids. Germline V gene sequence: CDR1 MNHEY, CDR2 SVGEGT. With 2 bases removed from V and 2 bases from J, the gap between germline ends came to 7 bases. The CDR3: CASSYGGPYEQYF. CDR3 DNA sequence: TGTGCCAGCAGTTACGGGGGGCCCTACGAGCAGTACTTC.

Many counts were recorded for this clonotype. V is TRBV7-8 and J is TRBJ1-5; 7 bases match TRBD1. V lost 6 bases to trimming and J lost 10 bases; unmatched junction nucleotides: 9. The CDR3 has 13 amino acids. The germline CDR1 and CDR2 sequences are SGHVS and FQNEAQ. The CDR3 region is CASSYDRAYPQHF. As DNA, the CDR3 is TGTGCCAGCAGTTACGACAGGGCCTACCCCCAGCATTTT.

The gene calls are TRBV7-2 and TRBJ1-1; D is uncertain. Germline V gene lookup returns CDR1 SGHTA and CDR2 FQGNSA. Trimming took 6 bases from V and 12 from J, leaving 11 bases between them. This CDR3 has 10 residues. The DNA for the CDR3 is TGTGCCAGCAGGCGTGCCCAAACTTTCTTT. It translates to CASRRAQTFF.